The clone carrying this TCR beta chain was counted once. The sample belongs to a study of glioma-infiltrating T cells after dendritic cell vaccination. Study context: Autologous tumor lysate was loaded overnight onto monocyte-derived dendritic cells grown seven days with IL-4 and GM-CSF. At biweekly intervals, patients got three intradermal dendritic cell vaccine injections.

Time point of the sample: after dendritic cell vaccination, including at tumor progression/relapse. PBMC sampling occurred before vaccination, two weeks after the third dose, and at progression. Using immunoSEQ multiplex PCR, the repertoire was profiled, and TCRdb retains in-frame clones only, with some absent. The repertoire consists of tens of thousands of clones, with about 79% occurring once and the leading ten covering 15% to 19%. The specimen comprised blood, sampled after dendritic cell vaccination. The origin of this receptor is a human donor with glioblastoma.

As DNA, the CDR3 is TGTGCCTTCCAGGGGGATGATAATTCACCCCTCCACTTT. It encodes CAFQGDDNSPLHF. The chain recombines TRBV30 with TRBJ1-6; TRBD1 matches 7 bases. Germline trimming cut 7 bases from V and 5 bases from J; bases unmatched to any gene: 5. Per germline, CDR1 GTSNPN and CDR2 SVGIG (reference sequence). This CDR3 is built from 13 residues.